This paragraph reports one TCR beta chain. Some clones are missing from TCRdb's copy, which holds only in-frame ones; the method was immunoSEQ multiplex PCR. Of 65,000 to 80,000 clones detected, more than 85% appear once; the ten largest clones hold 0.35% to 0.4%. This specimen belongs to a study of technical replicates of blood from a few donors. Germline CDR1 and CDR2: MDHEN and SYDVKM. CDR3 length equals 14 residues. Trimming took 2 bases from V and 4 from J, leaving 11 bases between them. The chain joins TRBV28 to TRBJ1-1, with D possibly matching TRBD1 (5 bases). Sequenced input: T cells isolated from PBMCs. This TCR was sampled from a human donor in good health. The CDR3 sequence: CASSLVGAGTEAFF. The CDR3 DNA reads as TGTGCCAGCAGTTTAGTAGGGGCCGGCACTGAAGCTTTCTTT.